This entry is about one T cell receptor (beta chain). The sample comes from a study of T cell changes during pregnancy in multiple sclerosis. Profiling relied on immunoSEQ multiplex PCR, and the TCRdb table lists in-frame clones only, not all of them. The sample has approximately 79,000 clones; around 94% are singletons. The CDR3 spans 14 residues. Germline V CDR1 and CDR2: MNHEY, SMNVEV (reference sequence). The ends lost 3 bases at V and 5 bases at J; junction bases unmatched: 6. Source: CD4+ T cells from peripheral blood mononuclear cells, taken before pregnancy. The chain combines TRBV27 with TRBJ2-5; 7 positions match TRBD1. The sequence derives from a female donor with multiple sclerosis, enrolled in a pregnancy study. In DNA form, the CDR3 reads TGTGCCAGCAGTTTTTCCGGGACAGCCGAGACCCAGTACTTC. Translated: CASSFSGTAETQYF.